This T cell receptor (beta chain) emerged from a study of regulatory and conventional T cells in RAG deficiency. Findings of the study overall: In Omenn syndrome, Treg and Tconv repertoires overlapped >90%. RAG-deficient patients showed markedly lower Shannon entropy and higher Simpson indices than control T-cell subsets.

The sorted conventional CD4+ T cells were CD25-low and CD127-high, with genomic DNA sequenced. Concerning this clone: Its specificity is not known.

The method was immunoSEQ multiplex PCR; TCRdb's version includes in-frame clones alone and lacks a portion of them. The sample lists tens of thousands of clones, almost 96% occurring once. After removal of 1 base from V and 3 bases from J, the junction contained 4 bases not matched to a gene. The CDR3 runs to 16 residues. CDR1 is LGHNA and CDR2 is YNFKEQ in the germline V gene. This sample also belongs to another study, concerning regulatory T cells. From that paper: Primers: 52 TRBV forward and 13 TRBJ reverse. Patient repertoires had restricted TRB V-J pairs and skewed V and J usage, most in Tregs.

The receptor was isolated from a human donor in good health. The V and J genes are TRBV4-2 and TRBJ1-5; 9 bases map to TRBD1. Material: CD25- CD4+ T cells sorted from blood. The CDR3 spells CASSQVGTGNNQPQHF. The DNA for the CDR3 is TGTGCCAGCAGCCAAGTCGGGACAGGGAACAATCAGCCCCAGCATTTT.